The 2 T cell receptor beta chains presented below share a single source sample, sequenced in a study of OX40 agonist ivuxolimab in advanced cancers. The method was immunoSEQ multiplex PCR; TCRdb's version includes in-frame clones alone and lacks a portion of them. Among tens of thousands of clones listed, approximately 83% were seen once. This specimen was CD4+ or CD8+ T cells sorted from blood, taken in a trial of the OX40 agonist ivuxolimab. Source of these receptors: an adult with an advanced solid tumor such as melanoma, head and neck, liver or kidney cancer.

A few counts support this clone. V and J are TRBV7-9 and TRBJ1-1, with TRBD1 matching 10 bases. The germline V gene has CDR1 SEHNR and CDR2 FQNEAQ (reference sequence). The CDR3 extends over 15 amino acids. V was pared by 6 bases and J by 4 bases, with 8 bases of the junction left unmatched. CDR3 DNA: TGTGCCAGCAGAGCCGGGACAGGGGACTCCACTGAAGCTTTCTTT. Translating gives CASRAGTGDSTEAFF.

The chain links TRBV13 to TRBJ2-1; D remains unclear. The CDR3 consists of 15 residues. Germline loops: CDR1 PRHDT, CDR2 FYEKMQ (reference sequence). V was shortened by 2 bases and J by 5 bases, with 13 bases between the two germline ends. The chain's CDR3 is CASSLWQGNNNEQFF. The CDR3 region has the DNA TGTGCCAGCAGCTTATGGCAAGGGAACAACAATGAGCAGTTCTTC.